The rows below give T cell receptor beta chains drawn from one sample of a study of blood T cell repertoires in COVID-19. Some clones are missing from TCRdb's copy, which holds only in-frame ones; the method was immunoSEQ multiplex PCR. Altogether approximately 140,000 clones are present, around 84% being singletons, with the ten largest covering 30% to 45%. The sample taken for sequencing was peripheral blood. The receptors derive from a human donor in a cohort sampled during active COVID-19. Both conserved end residues are part of each CDR3.

>TRBJ2-3|TRBV4-2|12
CASSQDKATQYF
>TRBJ1-1|TRBV12-3/TRBV12-4|13
CASSPQLNTEAFF
>TRBJ1-2|TRBV7-9|12
CASSTNRDGYTF
>TRBJ1-2|TRBV6-6|14
CASSYSRIVDGYTF
>TRBJ2-1|TRBV6-5|15
CASSWEGLTFEEQFF
>TRBJ2-1|TRBV5-8|15
CASSLETGGSYEQFF
>TRBJ2-3|TRBV5-6|14
CASSSRQSTDTQYF
>TRBJ1-6|TRBV5-8|14
CASSPDRADSPLHF
>TRBJ2-7|TRBV5-8|14
CATQGGQRTYEQYF
>TRBJ1-1|TRBV12-5|18
CASGLEPKTGGGNTEAFF
>TRBJ1-3|TRBV5-1|15
CASSLGTDSGNTIYF
>TRBJ1-1|TRBV27|16
CASSLEPGDLDTEAFF
>TRBJ2-3|TRBV5-1|15
CASSPGQGSTDTQYF
>TRBJ2-7|TRBV16|14
CASSRAGKAYEQYF
>TRBJ2-1|TRBV9|14
CASRSGTGDHEQFF
>TRBJ1-2|TRBV27|13
CASSLRGAEGYTF
>TRBJ1-2|TRBV11-2|14
CASSGPGLLHGYTF